A single T cell receptor (beta chain) is shown here with its context. This clone's antigen is unknown. No much larger clone is present one base from it, and per-base qualities are unavailable. This sample is part of a study of T cells in localized non-small cell lung cancer (dated by TCRdb to the early 2020s). With respect to the entire study: The study examined T cell repertoires in 236 patients with early-stage NSCLC and compared tumors with uninvolved tumor-adjacent lungs. All 236 NSCLC patients in the cohort were treatment-naive and had localized lung tumors that were resected. Of the NSCLC patients, about 130 were male and around 97 were female, and the mean age was approximately 66 years.

At diagnosis, tumor, uninvolved tumor-adjacent lung and peripheral blood were collected and then preserved as a mix of FFPE and fresh-frozen material. For TCR repertoire profiling, blood samples were analyzed as peripheral blood mononuclear cells. Taken from cysteine to phenylalanine, the CDR3 has 14 residues. Just CDR3 DNA is preserved here, 42 bases in frame from base 1. CDR1 SGHDT and CDR2 YYEEEE are derived from the germline V gene. Relative to germline, V is 0 bases shorter and J is 8 bases shorter, with 14 bases between their ends. General findings and caveats noted by the study authors: Since the design was exploratory, TCR variables were selected using unadjusted p-values with no false-discovery rate correction. Longer overall survival was associated with higher T cell density in blood, whereas shorter survival was associated with higher clonality in adjacent lung. Because multi-region sequencing of the tumors was not done, intratumor heterogeneity could not be ruled out. Uninvolved tumor-adjacent lung showed the highest T cell clonality, higher than tumor, which suggests more focused antigenic responses in the adjacent lung. Of the top 100 tumor clones, a median of 57 were detected in paired uninvolved adjacent lung; about 26 were also among that lung's top 100.

The immunoSEQ Assay was used to sequence TCR beta CDR3 regions from DNA. In the paper's pipeline: To compute T cell density, TCR beta template counts were normalized to usable DNA, which was estimated by amplifying housekeeping genes. The preseqR package was used to estimate richness by extrapolating to 400,000 templates for PBMC samples and to 120,000 templates for tissue samples. Clonality was calculated as one minus Pielou's evenness. Tissue-enriched TCRs were identified by differential abundance testing using productive amino-acid clonotypes, minimum total count 5 and alpha 0.1. The Jaccard Index and the Morisita Overlap Index were used to measure how much the repertoires overlapped between compartments. TCR beta CDR3s were clustered by GLIPH together with public tetramer-defined viral CDR3s, and at least three viral sequences plus V-gene enrichment were required for viral motifs. Here the immuneACCESS table is served through TCRdb, limited to in-frame sequences with V and J called. Missing clones are a known gap in these copies; in checked studies unresolved V genes cover under half, and the rest lacks a known reason. That table furnishes V, J and clone size, whereas the DNA furnished D and trimming. The sample table lists 50,000 to 55,000 clones, 65% to 85% of them with a count of one. The top ten hold about a sixth of the sample.

The sequence was collected from a man aged 40 to 69 with stage III lung adenocarcinoma. The material sequenced was peripheral blood mononuclear cells, taken before any cancer treatment. The rearranged segments are TRBV5-6 and TRBJ1-2, with no reliable assignment of the D segment. The encoded CDR3 is CASSLAALKRGYTF. The DNA reads TGTGCCAGCAGCTTGGCGGCCCTAAAACGCGGCTACACCTTC. The variable domain in full, with residues beyond the CDR3 obtained from the reference TRBV5-6 and TRBJ1-2 genes, is DAGVTQSPTHLIKTRGQQVTLRCSPKSGHDTVSWYQQALGQGPQFIFQYYEEEERQRGNFPDRFSGHQFPNYSSELNVNALLLGDSALYLCASSLAALKRGYTFGSGTRLTVV.